This TCR beta chain was captured by sequencing in a study of blood T cells in healthy people across ages. Study-wide points: Naive T cell percentage by flow cytometry tracked strongly with beta diversity. Older age coincided with a roughly linear decline in TCR beta diversity per million T cells.

There are a few counts of this clonotype. Its antigen is undetermined. Investigators took about 10 milliliters of peripheral blood from every donor. PCR was performed a second time for about 7 to 11 cycles using a sample-barcoded 5' primer and a J-beta primer mix. TCRdb ran MiXCR on the 5' RACE reads and lists one entry per CDR3 protein. The sample records 1,100,000 or so distinct CDR3 sequences, under 55% being singletons. V lost 6 bases and J lost 4; bases outside the gene matches: 4. This CDR3 contains 16 residues. CDR1 is WSHSY and CDR2 is SAAADI in the germline V gene. The receptor comes from a woman aged 60-75 years in good health. The chain couples TRBV10-2 to TRBJ1-6; 12 bases map to TRBD1. Specimen: blood. The CDR3 region is CASRGTGGRYNSPLHF. CDR3 bases: TGCGCCAGCAGGGGGACAGGGGGCCGATATAATTCACCCCTCCACTTT.